This T cell receptor beta chain stems from a study of blood T cells in healthy people across ages. Study background: Template switching recovered approximately one barcoded beta molecule for every two T cells.

The CDR3 runs to 16 residues. Trimming stripped 0 bases from V and 5 bases from J, with 14 bases between. Germline V lookup: CDR1 LGHNA, CDR2 YNFKEQ. This clonotype was detected only a few times. The antigen remains undetermined. The second PCR ran roughly 6 to 11 cycles with a sample-barcoded 5' primer and J-beta primers. Each sample yielded at least 2.5 million CDR3-containing paired-end reads. TCRdb itself ran the 5' RACE reads through MiXCR, one entry per CDR3 protein. The profile shows 800,000 or so distinct CDR3 sequences, about 59% of them singletons. Overall study results and limits: Estimated diversity across one million T cells was deemed an underestimate. It was found that TCR beta diversity correlated strongly with the percentage of naive T cells.

The V and J genes are TRBV4-2 and TRBJ2-1; D possibly uses TRBD1 or TRBD2 (5 bases each). The source material was blood. This sequence originates from a man aged 25-45 years in good health. CDR3 in DNA: TGTGCCAGCAGCCAAGAGTCAGGGACCGTCCACAATGAGCAGTTCTTC. Translation gives CASSQESGTVHNEQFF.